This entry describes one TCR beta chain. Its antigen is as yet unknown. The germline V and J ends were trimmed by 3 bases and 4 bases, with 13 bases remaining between them. The CDR3 has 14 amino acids. These data come from a study of post-analysis software for immune sequencing data. Incorporated into the TCR beta cDNA libraries were unique molecular identifiers, which served to reduce PCR and sequencing biases. MiXCR, applied by TCRdb to the PCR reads, yields one record per CDR3 protein. The sample includes some 450,000 distinct CDR3 sequences, over 35% of them seen just once. Study-level results: Among 4 or 5 TRBV segments more frequent in patients than controls were TRBV5-6, TRBV5-1 and TRBV20-1.

The receptor comes from a girl under 18 with multiple sclerosis. The sequenced material came from blood. The chain uses TRBV12-3 or TRBV12-4 and TRBJ2-7, with D possibly being TRBD1 or TRBD2 (6 bases each). CDR3 in amino acids: CASSFVGGFYEQYF. Here the CDR3 DNA reads TGTGCCAGCAGTTTTGTCGGGGGCTTTTACGAGCAGTACTTC.